The table lists the clone carrying this T cell receptor (beta chain) with many counts. No antigen is known for it. The entry originates in a study of Graves' ophthalmopathy and Graves' hyperthyroidism. Study results and limitations: Discriminating ophthalmopathy from stable hyperthyroidism, a 13-signature model attained a sensitivity of 85% to 90% and a specificity of approximately 81%.

Amplification of the TCR beta CDR3 regions used RNA transcripts (as template). HTBI primers were employed in first-round RT-PCR, then a second-round multiplex PCR followed. TCRdb analysed the multiplex PCR reads with MiXCR anew, one entry per CDR3 protein. In the table there are about 400,000 distinct CDR3 sequences, approximately 20% of which are singletons. Germline V lookup: CDR1 MDHEN, CDR2 SYDVKM. The germline V and J ends were trimmed by 3 bases and 7 bases, with 19 bases remaining between them. The CDR3 runs 16 residues. The sample was peripheral blood. This TCR was sampled from a woman aged 18-35 years with Graves' ophthalmopathy. The chain joins TRBV28 to TRBJ2-1; D perhaps matches TRBD1 (6 bases). The CDR3 sequence is CASSLKNRDFMNEQFF. The DNA for the CDR3 is TGTGCCAGCAGTTTGAAAAACAGGGATTTTATGAATGAGCAGTTCTTC.